These T cell receptor beta chains were read from a single sample in a study of identical twins. TCRdb reanalysed the 5' RACE reads using MiXCR and keeps one entry per CDR3 protein. This sample has about 810,000 distinct CDR3 sequences, with roughly an eighth found just once. The data were also submitted as part of a second study, on yellow fever vaccine responses in identical twins.

The sequenced sample consisted of PBMCs. The receptors stem from a woman in her late teens or twenties in good health. CDR3s include the opening cysteine and the closing phenylalanine or tryptophan. A D gene is named only where the DNA matches it firmly. Clone size is given for some rows only: seen once, a few or many times, or a class if the clone is expanded.

d_gene | abundance | j_gene | v_gene | CDR3nt | CDR3aa
NA | NA | TRBJ2-6 | TRBV12-3/TRBV12-4 | TGTGCCAGCAGTTTTGAGGGGGCTGGGGCCAACGTCCTGACTTTC | CASSFEGAGANVLTF
NA | many | TRBJ2-3 | TRBV5-1 | TGCGCCAGCAGCTTGGTGGGCAGTATGATGTCTAGCACAGATACGCAGTATTTT | CASSLVGSMMSSTDTQYF
TRBD2 | few | TRBJ2-3 | TRBV7-2 | TGTGCCACCACCCCGGGCGGGGGGGCTGCAGATACGCAGTATTTT | CATTPGGGAADTQYF
TRBD2 | once | TRBJ2-3 | TRBV9 | TGTGCCAGCAGCGGTGAAGTGTCTAGCGGGAGTCTTGCAGATACGCAGTATTTT | CASSGEVSSGSLADTQYF
TRBD1 | few | TRBJ2-5 | TRBV15 | TGTGCCACCAGCAGACAGGACAGGGAAGAGACCCAGTACTTC | CATSRQDREETQYF
NA | many | TRBJ2-3 | TRBV12-3/TRBV12-4 | TGTGCCAGCACGCCTCGGGGCGGGAGCACAGATACGCAGTATTTT | CASTPRGGSTDTQYF
NA | NA | TRBJ1-2 | TRBV12-3/TRBV12-4 | TGTGCCAGCACGGAAACAGGGCGTGGCTACACCTTC | CASTETGRGYTF
NA | NA | TRBJ2-1 | TRBV3-1 | TGTGCCAGCAGCCTTTTGGGAAGGGCTTCCGGGAATGAGCAGTTCTTC | CASSLLGRASGNEQFF
TRBD2 | few | TRBJ2-1 | TRBV14 | TGTGCCAGCAGCCCTTTAGCGGGAGTAAAATACAATGAGCAGTTCTTC | CASSPLAGVKYNEQFF
TRBD2 | few | TRBJ2-1 | TRBV25-1 | TGTGCCAGCAGTCTACTAGCGGAAGGAGGGAATGAGCAGTTCTTC | CASSLLAEGGNEQFF
NA | many | TRBJ1-2 | TRBV5-1 | TGCGCCAGCAGCTTTAACAGGGATATTAACTATGGCTACACCTTC | CASSFNRDINYGYTF
NA | NA | TRBJ2-3 | TRBV4-1 | TGCGCCAGCAGCCAAAATTTGGGCGCAGATACGCAGTATTTT | CASSQNLGADTQYF
NA | NA | TRBJ2-2 | TRBV27 | TGTGCCAGCGGTTGGGGGGAGCTGTTTTTT | CASGWGELFF
NA | few | TRBJ2-1 | TRBV12-3/TRBV12-4 | TGTGCCAGCTCCGGAGGGCTATCCGGGCACTCCTACAATGAGCAGTTCTTC | CASSGGLSGHSYNEQFF
TRBD2 | few | TRBJ2-3 | TRBV20-1 | TGCAGTGCTACCGAAGCGGGGATATGGGATATTGCGCAGTATTTT | CSATEAGIWDIAQYF
TRBD1 | few | TRBJ2-3 | TRBV5-1 | TGCGCCAGCAGCTTTTCGGCCACAGGGGCTACAGATACGCAGTATTTT | CASSFSATGATDTQYF
NA | NA | TRBJ2-2 | TRBV7-9 | TGTGCCAGCAGCTTACAGGGTCCGGCGACCGGGGAGCTGTTTTTT | CASSLQGPATGELFF
NA | NA | TRBJ2-1 | TRBV18 | TGTGCCAGCTCACCACCGGGAATTACCTTCAATGAGCAGTTCTTC | CASSPPGITFNEQFF
TRBD2 | once | TRBJ2-1 | TRBV3-1 | TGTGCCAGCAGCTCCCTAGCGGGAGATGGGCGCAATGAGCAGTTCTTC | CASSSLAGDGRNEQFF
TRBD1 | many | TRBJ1-5 | TRBV4-2 | TGTGCCAGCAGCCAAGATGGCATAACAGGGGGCTTTCAGCCCCAGCATTTT | CASSQDGITGGFQPQHF
TRBD2 | few | TRBJ2-2 | TRBV12-3/TRBV12-4 | TGTGCCAGCAGTCCCACCGGGAGGGGCCGGAACGGGGAGCTGTTTTTT | CASSPTGRGRNGELFF
NA | many | TRBJ1-1 | TRBV12-3/TRBV12-4 | TGTGCCAGCAGTTTAGTGTTTAGCCAGATGAACACTGAAGCTTTCTTT | CASSLVFSQMNTEAFF
NA | few | TRBJ2-3 | TRBV12-3/TRBV12-4 | TGTGCCAGCAGTTTCGCGATAGATACGCAGTATTTT | CASSFAIDTQYF
TRBD1 | many | TRBJ1-2 | TRBV20-1 | TGCAGTGCTATGGGACAGGGTCCTTCCGATGGCTACACCTTC | CSAMGQGPSDGYTF
NA | NA | TRBJ2-3 | TRBV7-3 | TGTGCCAGCAGCTCCGACTTCACAGATACGCAGTATTTT | CASSSDFTDTQYF
TRBD1 | few | TRBJ2-5 | TRBV9 | TGTGCCAGCAGCGTAGGGGACAGGGGCTTCCAAGAGACCCAGTACTTC | CASSVGDRGFQETQYF
NA | many | TRBJ2-1 | TRBV7-9 | TGTGCCAGCAGCCAGGGGTTTGCTTCGGGGAATGAGCAGTTCTTC | CASSQGFASGNEQFF
NA | few | TRBJ2-5 | TRBV5-1 | TGCGCCAGCAGTAATGTTCGGTACCAAGAGACCCAGTACTTC | CASSNVRYQETQYF
NA | many | TRBJ1-2 | TRBV29-1 | TGCAGCGTTGTACGGGCAGAGAACTATGGCTACACCTTC | CSVVRAENYGYTF
NA | NA | TRBJ1-1 | TRBV18 | TGTGCCAGCTCAAGGGGCAGGGCGGCGGCTGAAGCTTTCTTT | CASSRGRAAAEAFF
NA | NA | TRBJ2-1 | TRBV28 | TGTGCCAGCAGTCCACCCGGGACTTGGCAGTTCTTC | CASSPPGTWQFF
NA | many | TRBJ2-3 | TRBV4-1 | TGCGCCAGCAGCCAAGGAGATAGTCTAAATACGCAGTATTTT | CASSQGDSLNTQYF
NA | NA | TRBJ2-7 | TRBV28 | TGTGCCAGCAGTTTCCCAAGTCGGGGCAACTCCTACGAGCAGTACTTC | CASSFPSRGNSYEQYF
NA | NA | TRBJ1-2 | TRBV20-1 | TGCAGTGCTAGAGTACCAGCGGAAGGCTACACCTTC | CSARVPAEGYTF
TRBD1 | many | TRBJ1-1 | TRBV12-5 | TGTGCTAGTGGTTTGGACGACCGGGACAGTGAAGCTTTCTTT | CASGLDDRDSEAFF
TRBD2 | few | TRBJ2-3 | TRBV5-5 | TGTGCCAGCAGCTTGGGTAGCGGGAGGACCCTCGCGGGTACGCAGTATTTT | CASSLGSGRTLAGTQYF
NA | NA | TRBJ1-2 | TRBV29-1 | TGCAGCGTTGACTCGGGGCTCCTTGGCTACACCTTC | CSVDSGLLGYTF
NA | few | TRBJ2-2 | TRBV3-1 | TGTGCCAGCAGCCAGTCGGGGGCTTTCGGGACCGGGGAGCTGTTTTTT | CASSQSGAFGTGELFF
NA | NA | TRBJ1-1 | TRBV7-9 | TGTGCCAGCAGCTCATCGGGGGGAGTTAGCACTGAAGCTTTCTTT | CASSSSGGVSTEAFF
TRBD2 | NA | TRBJ2-3 | TRBV4-1 | TGCTCCAGCAGCCAATTCTTGACTAGCGGGGGGGCCACAGATACGCAGTATTTT | CSSSQFLTSGGATDTQYF
TRBD2 | few | TRBJ2-3 | TRBV28 | TGTGCCAGCAGTCCCACAAGACTAGCGGGCCTCACAGATACGCAGTATTTT | CASSPTRLAGLTDTQYF
TRBD2 | few | TRBJ2-1 | TRBV10-3 | TGTGCCATCAGTGAGAGACCTCTAGCGGAGTCCTACAATGAGCAGTTCTTC | CAISERPLAESYNEQFF
NA | NA | TRBJ2-1 | TRBV28 | TGTGCCAGCAGCCCTGACTTGGCTGTAGATGAGCAGTTCTTC | CASSPDLAVDEQFF
TRBD1 | NA | TRBJ2-7 | TRBV20-1 | TGCAGTGCCAATAACAGGGGGCTCTACGAGCAGTACTTC | CSANNRGLYEQYF
TRBD1 | NA | TRBJ1-2 | TRBV11-2 | TGTGCCAGCAGCTTAGATATGGACAGGATTAACTATGGCTACACCTTC | CASSLDMDRINYGYTF
NA | NA | TRBJ2-2 | TRBV19 | TGTGCCAGTAGTCATTCATCGGACACCGGGGAGCTGTTTTTT | CASSHSSDTGELFF
NA | NA | TRBJ2-7 | TRBV3-1 | TGTGCCAGCATGCGGACCGGGGGTAGTCATGTGTACTTC | CASMRTGGSHVYF
NA | few | TRBJ2-4 | TRBV7-9 | TGTGCCAGCAAACCGGGGGCAGGGGGACCCAAAAACATTCAGTACTTC | CASKPGAGGPKNIQYF
TRBD1 | NA | TRBJ2-2 | TRBV3-1 | TGTGCCAGCAGCCAAGAACAGGGGCGCGGGACCGGGGAGCTGTTTTTT | CASSQEQGRGTGELFF
NA | NA | TRBJ1-1 | TRBV12-3/TRBV12-4 | TGTGCCAGCAGTCCCGGGAAAACTGAAGCTTTCTTT | CASSPGKTEAFF
NA | many | TRBJ2-3 | TRBV4-1 | TGCGCCAGCAGCCAAGAACGACAGAAAGATACGCAGTATTTT | CASSQERQKDTQYF
NA | NA | TRBJ2-1 | TRBV2 | TGTGCCAGCAGTGAAGCTCTAACTAGGAGATACATTGGTGAGCAGTTCTTC | CASSEALTRRYIGEQFF
TRBD2 | NA | TRBJ2-2 | TRBV7-9 | TGTGCCAGCAGCTTAATTGGGTGGACTAGCGGTTCCGGGGAGCTGTTTTTT | CASSLIGWTSGSGELFF
NA | NA | TRBJ2-7 | TRBV12-3/TRBV12-4 | TGTGCCAGCAGTTTTACAGGGCCTAACGAGCAGTACTTC | CASSFTGPNEQYF
TRBD1 | NA | TRBJ2-1 | TRBV2 | TGTGCCAGCAGTGATAACAGGGGGCCCTATTACAATGAGCAGTTCTTC | CASSDNRGPYYNEQFF
NA | NA | TRBJ2-3 | TRBV20-1 | TGCAGTGCTAGATTAATCAGGGAGACAGATACGCAGTATTTT | CSARLIRETDTQYF
NA | NA | TRBJ2-1 | TRBV24-1 | TGTGCCACCAGTGATTCGTCCCTAGGCGATGAGCAGTTCTTC | CATSDSSLGDEQFF